This T cell receptor beta chain was recorded in a study of OX40 agonist ivuxolimab in advanced cancers. Looking at the study overall: Each patient was given ivuxolimab into a vein every 2 weeks, at 0.01 to 10 mg/kg.

Germline-derived CDR1 and CDR2 are SEHNR and FQNEAQ (reference sequence). The CDR3 contains 11 residues. V dropped 11 bases and J dropped 7 bases, with 12 bases sitting between them. The method was immunoSEQ multiplex PCR; TCRdb's version includes in-frame clones alone and lacks a portion of them. The data show about 66,000 clones, over 80% seen once. This TCR was sampled from an adult with an advanced solid tumor such as melanoma, head and neck, liver or kidney cancer. The sample was CD4+ or CD8+ T cells sorted from blood, taken in a trial of the OX40 agonist ivuxolimab. V gene TRBV7-9 combines with J gene TRBJ2-1, with D tentatively TRBD2 (7 bases). The CDR3 DNA is TGTGCCGGGGGGCGGGGGAATGAGCAGTTCTTC. Its protein is CAGGRGNEQFF.